Shown below are 29 T cell receptor beta chains from a single sample sequenced in a study of blood T cell repertoires in COVID-19. TCRdb's copy holds only in-frame clones and misses some; the assay was immunoSEQ multiplex PCR. The profile shows roughly 100,000 clones, approximately 80% of them singletons. The sequenced material came from peripheral blood. The receptors derive from a man older than 75 with COVID-19, enrolled during active disease.

This clone was observed once. The V call is TRBV5-1, the J call TRBJ2-7; 7 positions agree with TRBD1. From germline, CDR1 is SGHRS and CDR2 YFSETQ. The V segment lost 0 bases and the J segment 0 bases; nucleotides outside the gene matches: 6. The CDR3 sequence is 16 residues long. CDR3 bases: TGCGCCAGCAGCTTGGAGGTACAGGGGAGCTCCTACGAGCAGTACTTC. Translation gives CASSLEVQGSSYEQYF.

The V call is TRBV24-1, the J call TRBJ2-2; no definite D call. CDR1 and CDR2 (germline): KGHDR, SFDVKD. V was trimmed by 3 bases and J by 3 bases, leaving 10 bases between them. The CDR3 has 15 amino acids. The CDR3 DNA follows: TGTGCCACCAGTGATGGCGACGGGTACACCGGGGAGCTGTTTTTT. Residues: CATSDGDGYTGELFF.

In its sample, this clone was seen once. The chain carries TRBV19 and TRBJ1-2, with D maybe TRBD1 (5 bases). This CDR3 is 15 amino acids long. V lost 3 bases, J lost 1 base, and 12 bases lay in between. Germline CDR1 and CDR2: LNHDA and SQIVND (reference sequence). For the CDR3, the DNA is TGTGCCAGTAGTATCAGGGCAGGGCTTAACTATGGCTACACCTTC. This translates into CASSIRAGLNYGYTF. Filled out from reference TRBV19 and TRBJ1-2, the complete variable domain reads DGGITQSPKYLFRKEGQNVTLSCEQNLNHDAMYWYRQDPGQGLRLIYYSQIVNDFQKGDIAEGYSVSREKKESFPLTVTSAQKNPTAFYLCASSIRAGLNYGYTFGSGTRLTVV.

V is TRBV5-5 and J is TRBJ1-2; possibly TRBD1 for D (6 bases). CDR3 size: 15 residues. V was clipped by 5 bases and J by 5 bases, with 19 bases between them. Germline V gives CDR1 SGHKS, CDR2 YYEKEE (reference sequence). CDR3 amino acids: CASRSEGGKGYGYTF. CDR3 sequence (DNA): TGTGCCAGCAGGTCGGAAGGGGGAAAAGGGTATGGCTACACCTTC.

This clone appeared a single time. The V call is TRBV6-1, the J call TRBJ1-2; D perhaps matches TRBD1 (5 bases). CDR1 is MNHNS and CDR2 is SASEGT in the germline V gene. V lost 1 base to trimming and J lost 6 bases, with 6 bases between them. This CDR3 has 12 residues. The CDR3 protein is CASSEVGDGYTF. The DNA for the CDR3 is TGTGCCAGCAGTGAAGTAGGGGATGGCTACACCTTC.

This chain links TRBV11-2 with TRBJ2-1; TRBD1 aligns across 7 bases. There are 13 residues in the CDR3. Germline CDR1 is SGHAT and CDR2 is FQNNGV. The ends lost 0 bases at V and 13 bases at J; junction bases unmatched: 6. The CDR3 DNA reads TGTGCCAGCAGCTTAGATCGGACAGGACCCCAGTTCTTC. This sequence encodes CASSLDRTGPQFF.

The CDR3 DNA sequence: TGTGCCAGCAGCTTCCAGCGTGCACAAGAGACCCAGTACTTC. Its translation: CASSFQRAQETQYF. The rearrangement uses TRBV7-8 and TRBJ2-5; no firm D call. The CDR3 has 14 amino acids. Germline CDR1 SGHVS, CDR2 FQNEAQ. Trimming stripped 3 bases from V and 2 bases from J, with 10 bases between.

This clone was counted between two and nine times. This chain joins TRBV28 and TRBJ2-7; 10 bases line up with TRBD2. Germline CDR1 MDHEN, CDR2 SYDVKM. The CDR3 runs to 18 residues. J lost 3 bases, V lost 6 bases, and 17 bases had no gene match. CDR3 sequence reads: CASSPWSSGSADSYEQYF. CDR3 DNA sequence: TGTGCCAGCAGCCCCTGGTCTAGCGGGAGTGCGGATAGCTACGAGCAGTACTTC.

This clone was picked up one time. This rearrangement joins TRBV7-9 to TRBJ2-3; TRBD2 is a possible D gene (6 bases). The germline V gene encodes CDR1 SEHNR and CDR2 FQNEAQ (reference sequence). V was cut by 5 bases and J by 5 bases, with 17 bases left in between. This CDR3 spans 15 amino acids. The CDR3: CASSKMGLQGDTQYF. CDR3 nucleotides: TGTGCCAGCAGCAAAATGGGACTCCAGGGAGATACGCAGTATTTT.

The rearrangement uses TRBV29-1 and TRBJ2-1, with a weak D call TRBD1 (5 bases). The CDR3 totals 12 residues. The V end lost 3 bases, the J end lost 4 bases, and 7 bases lay between the germline ends. The V gene's germline CDR1 is SQVTM and CDR2 ANQGSEA. Here the CDR3 reads CSVDSGYNEQFF. Written as DNA, the CDR3 is TGCAGCGTTGACTCAGGGTACAATGAGCAGTTCTTC.

The chain uses TRBV5-6 and TRBJ2-3; TRBD2 matches at 8 bases. The V gene's germline CDR1 is SGHDT and CDR2 YYEEEE. With 2 bases clipped from V and 3 bases from J, the junction kept 8 bases outside the gene matches. The length of the CDR3 is 16 residues. The CDR3 protein is CASSFLAGMETDTQYF. CDR3 DNA: TGTGCCAGCAGCTTTCTAGCGGGTATGGAAACAGATACGCAGTATTTT. Full variable domain (remainder filled in from reference TRBV5-6 and TRBJ2-3): DAGVTQSPTHLIKTRGQQVTLRCSPKSGHDTVSWYQQALGQGPQFIFQYYEEEERQRGNFPDRFSGHQFPNYSSELNVNALLLGDSALYLCASSFLAGMETDTQYFGPGTRLTVL.

The chain is built from TRBV11-3 and TRBJ1-1; D is perhaps TRBD1 (6 bases). In germline, CDR1 is SGHNT, CDR2 YENEEA. The V gene lost 0 bases and the J gene lost 4 bases, with 9 bases spanning the gap. CDR3 size: 14 residues. CDR3 loop: CASSLDGGSTEAFF. Written as DNA, the CDR3 is TGTGCCAGCAGCTTAGATGGGGGCAGCACTGAAGCTTTCTTT.

This clone was recorded only once. The chain uses TRBV19 and TRBJ1-3; TRBD1 is a possible D gene (5 bases). This CDR3 contains 14 residues. Per the germline V gene, CDR1 is LNHDA and CDR2 is SQIVND (reference sequence). Trimming left V 5 bases short and J 4 bases short, with 12 bases between. This CDR3 reads CASSFRVSGNTIYF. DNA for the CDR3: TGTGCCAGTAGTTTCAGGGTATCCGGAAACACCATATATTTT.

The V gene is TRBV4-3, the J gene TRBJ1-2, with D perhaps TRBD1 (6 bases). Germline V gene data show CDR1 as LGHNA and CDR2 as YSLEER. V dropped 3 bases and J dropped 4 bases, with 12 bases sitting between them. The CDR3 covers 14 residues. The CDR3 region is CASSHTGTFYGYTF. As DNA, the CDR3 is TGCGCCAGCAGCCATACAGGGACCTTCTATGGCTACACCTTC.

The chain has TRBV15 and TRBJ2-1, with TRBD2 matching 12 bases. The CDR3 loop spans 17 amino acids. Germline assignment: CDR1 LNHNV and CDR2 YYDKDF (reference sequence). V trimming: 5 bases; J trimming: 6 bases; junction bases outside the gene matches: 11. CDR3 in amino acids: CATSGRTSGAPRNEQFF. The CDR3 DNA is TGTGCCACCAGCGGAAGGACTAGCGGGGCCCCCCGCAATGAGCAGTTCTTC.

This clone was detected only a few times. The chain is built from TRBV2 and TRBJ2-1; TRBD2 matches 10 bases. Trimming cost V 2 bases and J 3 bases; bases outside gene matches: 4. Germline V lookup: CDR1 SNHLY, CDR2 FYNNEI. The CDR3 sequence is 16 residues long. The CDR3 is CASSEPGLADYNEQFF. The CDR3 DNA is TGTGCCAGCAGTGAACCCGGACTAGCGGACTACAATGAGCAGTTCTTC.

The rearrangement joins TRBV2 to TRBJ2-3, with a weak D call TRBD2 (5 bases). This CDR3 comprises 15 residues. V was cut by 6 bases and J by 1 base, with 14 bases left in between. Germline CDR1 SNHLY, CDR2 FYNNEI. The CDR3 DNA sequence: TGTGCCAGCAGCCTTAGGAGGAGCGGCACAGATACGCAGTATTTT. Translating it yields CASSLRRSGTDTQYF. Variable domain in full (rest from reference TRBV2 and TRBJ2-3): EPEVTQTPSHQVTQMGQEVILRCVPISNHLYFYWYRQILGQKVEFLVSFYNNEISEKSEIFDDQFSVERPDGSNFTLKIRSTKLEDSAMYFCASSLRRSGTDTQYFGPGTRLTVL.

This chain links TRBV2 with TRBJ1-5; TRBD1 might be the D (6 bases). CDR1 is SNHLY, CDR2 FYNNEI, per germline. Trimming took off 6 bases at V and 1 base at J, with 7 bases between the two ends. The CDR3 is 13 amino acids. DNA for the CDR3: TGTGCCAGCAGCGGACAGAGCAATCAGCCCCAGCATTTT. Translating gives CASSGQSNQPQHF.

This chain uses TRBV5-6 with TRBJ2-7, with 7 bases identical to TRBD1. CDR1 is SGHDT, CDR2 YYEEEE, per germline. The CDR3 length is 17 residues. Germline trimming cut 6 bases from V and 5 bases from J; bases unmatched to any gene: 20. CDR3 amino acids: CASNHRQGVGVVHEQYF. The DNA of the CDR3 is TGTGCCAGCAATCACCGCCAGGGGGTAGGGGTTGTACACGAGCAGTACTTC.

This clone was counted once. The chain joins TRBV12-3 or TRBV12-4 to TRBJ2-3; D not certain. This CDR3 spans 11 amino acids. V was trimmed by 4 bases and J by 5 bases, leaving 4 bases between them. For the CDR3, the DNA is TGTGCCAGCAGTTCAATAGATACGCAGTATTTT. This gives the protein CASSSIDTQYF.

The V and J genes are TRBV11-2 and TRBJ2-7; a weak D match, TRBD2 (5 bases). With 5 bases removed from V and 9 bases from J, the gap between germline ends came to 20 bases. In germline, CDR1 is SGHAT, CDR2 FQNNGV. CDR3 size: 14 residues. The CDR3 DNA reads as TGTGCCAGCAGCCACGCAGAGCGGTCCCCCGGGCAGTACTTC. Translated, it gives CASSHAERSPGQYF.

J is TRBJ1-2 and V is TRBV11-2, with 11 nucleotides matching TRBD1. V gave up 6 bases and J gave up 7 bases; unmatched junction bases: 4. In germline, CDR1 is SGHAT, CDR2 FQNNGV. There are 13 residues in the CDR3. As DNA, the CDR3 is TGTGCCAGCAGTCAGGACAGGGGGCTTGGCTACACCTTC. As protein: CASSQDRGLGYTF.

V is TRBV21-1 and J is TRBJ2-3; TRBD2, the table's D call, was not compared with the DNA. TRBV21-1 is an annotated pseudogene. The length of the CDR3 is 17 residues. This CDR3 reads CASSKKAGGPRTDTQYF. In nucleotides, the CDR3 is TGTGCCAGCAGCAAGAAAGCGGGAGGGCCTCGCACAGATACGCAGTATTTT.

This chain uses TRBV27 with TRBJ2-7, with TRBD2 matching 11 bases. Trimming took 5 bases from V and 3 from J; bases not matched to a gene: 6. The CDR3 spans 15 residues. Germline V lookup: CDR1 MNHEY, CDR2 SMNVEV (reference sequence). The CDR3 DNA follows: TGTGCCAGCAGTGCCAGACTAGCGGGATACTACGAGCAGTACTTC. Protein: CASSARLAGYYEQYF.

This chain connects TRBV28 to TRBJ2-7, with a weak D call TRBD1 (5 bases). Trimming stripped 6 bases from V and 0 bases from J, with 18 bases between. The germline gives CDR1 MDHEN, CDR2 SYDVKM. CDR3 size: 16 residues. CDR3 region: CASSPNRWISSYEQYF. For the CDR3, the DNA is TGTGCCAGCAGCCCCAACAGGTGGATTAGCTCCTACGAGCAGTACTTC.

Here the CDR3 reads CASSLQGNTIYF. The CDR3, as DNA: TGTGCCAGCAGTTTACAGGGAAACACCATATATTTT. V and J are TRBV12-3 or TRBV12-4 and TRBJ1-3; D gene ambiguous. This CDR3 has 12 residues. V lost 2 bases and J lost 4, with 3 bases in between.

The CDR3 reads CASSLGQLMNTEAFF. The DNA of the CDR3 is TGTGCCAGCAGCTTAGGCCAGTTAATGAACACTGAAGCTTTCTTT. V usage is TRBV7-9 and J usage is TRBJ1-1; D gene ambiguous. Germline V gene lookup returns CDR1 SEHNR and CDR2 FQNEAQ (reference sequence). The CDR3 totals 15 residues. V was trimmed by 1 base and J by 0 bases, leaving 9 bases between them. The full variable domain, its missing parts supplied by reference TRBV7-9 and TRBJ1-1, is DTGVSQNPRHKITKRGQNVTFRCDPISEHNRLYWYRQTLGQGPEFLTYFQNEAQLEKSRLLSDRFSAERPKGSFSTLEIQRTEQGDSAMYLCASSLGQLMNTEAFFGQGTRLTVV.

The CDR3 DNA follows: TGTGCCAGCAGTTTATCATCTCCGGGAAGGCAGACGAATGAAAAACTGTTTTTT. It is translated as CASSLSSPGRQTNEKLFF. The J gene is TRBJ1-4, the V gene TRBV27; D gene ambiguous. The CDR3 is made up of 18 amino acids. Germline loops: CDR1 MNHEY, CDR2 SMNVEV (reference sequence). The V and J ends lost 0 bases and 5 bases respectively, with 19 bases between them. The variable domain in full, with the rest retrieved from reference TRBV27 and TRBJ1-4, is EAQVTQNPRYLITVTGKKLTVTCSQNMNHEYMSWYRQDPGLGLRQIYYSMNVEVTDKGDVPEGYKVSRKEKRNFPLILESPSPNQTSLYFCASSLSSPGRQTNEKLFFGSGTQLSVL.

This clone was seen a handful of times. V gene TRBV14 combines with J gene TRBJ2-7; TRBD2 matches at 9 bases. Trimming removed 4 bases from V and 3 bases from J; junction bases left unmatched: 7. There are 15 residues in the CDR3. Germline V gene sequence: CDR1 SGHDN, CDR2 FVKESK. The CDR3 reads CASSLFGGGDYEQYF. The CDR3 DNA sequence: TGTGCCAGCAGCCTCTTCGGCGGGGGGGACTACGAGCAGTACTTC.